This section outlines one T cell receptor beta chain sequence together with its context. This specimen comes from a study of technical replicates of blood from a few donors. The CDR3 has 16 amino acids. With 2 bases removed from V and 1 base from J, the gap between germline ends came to 12 bases. CDR1 SGHDT and CDR2 YYEEEE come from the germline V gene. Produced via immunoSEQ multiplex PCR; TCRdb's table is partial and in-frame only. Here the sample spans about 76,000 clones, roughly 92% being singletons. The sequence came from a human donor in good health. This chain connects TRBV5-6 to TRBJ2-2, with D perhaps matching TRBD2 (5 bases). The sequenced sample consisted of T cells isolated from PBMCs. The CDR3 region is CASSLGLAENTGELFF. DNA for the CDR3: TGTGCCAGCAGCTTAGGGCTAGCAGAGAACACCGGGGAGCTGTTTTTT.